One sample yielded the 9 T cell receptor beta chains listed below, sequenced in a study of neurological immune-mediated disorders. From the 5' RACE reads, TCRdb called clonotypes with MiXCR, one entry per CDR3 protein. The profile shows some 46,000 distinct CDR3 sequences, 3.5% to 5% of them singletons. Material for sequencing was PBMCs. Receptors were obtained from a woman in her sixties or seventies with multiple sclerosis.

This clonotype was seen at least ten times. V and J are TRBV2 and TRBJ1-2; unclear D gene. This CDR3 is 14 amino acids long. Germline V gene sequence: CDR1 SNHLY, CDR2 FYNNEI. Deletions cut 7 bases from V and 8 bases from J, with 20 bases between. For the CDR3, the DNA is TGTGCCAGCACCTCGTCAGGACGGACTAGGGGCTACACCTTC. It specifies CASTSSGRTRGYTF.

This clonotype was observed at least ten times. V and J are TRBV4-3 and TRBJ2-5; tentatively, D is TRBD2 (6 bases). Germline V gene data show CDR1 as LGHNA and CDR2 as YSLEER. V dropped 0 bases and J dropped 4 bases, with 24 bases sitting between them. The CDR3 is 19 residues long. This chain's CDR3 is CASSQEWFVSGGRGETQYF. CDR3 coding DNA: TGCGCCAGCAGCCAAGAATGGTTTGTTAGCGGTGGAAGGGGAGAGACCCAGTACTTC.

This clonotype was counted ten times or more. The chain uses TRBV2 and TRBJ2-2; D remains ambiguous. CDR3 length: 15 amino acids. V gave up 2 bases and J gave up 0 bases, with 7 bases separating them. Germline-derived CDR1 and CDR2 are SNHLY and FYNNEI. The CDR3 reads CASSETLTNTGELFF. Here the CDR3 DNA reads TGTGCCAGCAGTGAAACACTGACGAACACCGGGGAGCTGTTTTTT. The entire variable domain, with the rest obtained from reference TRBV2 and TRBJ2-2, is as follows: EPEVTQTPSHQVTQMGQEVILRCVPISNHLYFYWYRQILGQKVEFLVSFYNNEISEKSEIFDDQFSVERPDGSNFTLKIRSTKLEDSAMYFCASSETLTNTGELFFGEGSRLTVL.

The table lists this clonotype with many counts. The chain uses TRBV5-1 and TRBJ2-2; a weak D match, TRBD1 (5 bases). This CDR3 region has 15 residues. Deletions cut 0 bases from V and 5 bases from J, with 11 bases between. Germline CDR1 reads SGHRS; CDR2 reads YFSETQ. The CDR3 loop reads CASSLAVGRTGELFF. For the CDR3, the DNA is TGCGCCAGCAGCTTGGCCGTGGGGCGGACCGGGGAGCTGTTTTTT.

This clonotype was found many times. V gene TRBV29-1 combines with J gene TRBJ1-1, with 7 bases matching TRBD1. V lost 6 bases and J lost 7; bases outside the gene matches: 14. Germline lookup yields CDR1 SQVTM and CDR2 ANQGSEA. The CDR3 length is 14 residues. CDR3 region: CSVYRDSDSNEAFF. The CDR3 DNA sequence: TGCAGCGTCTACCGGGACAGCGATAGTAATGAAGCTTTCTTT.

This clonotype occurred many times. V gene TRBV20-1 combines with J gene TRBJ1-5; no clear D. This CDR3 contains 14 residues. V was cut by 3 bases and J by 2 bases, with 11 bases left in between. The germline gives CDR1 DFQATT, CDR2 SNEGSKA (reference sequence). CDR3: CSASGAGGNQPQHF. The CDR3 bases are TGCAGTGCTAGTGGCGCCGGGGGCAATCAGCCCCAGCATTTT.

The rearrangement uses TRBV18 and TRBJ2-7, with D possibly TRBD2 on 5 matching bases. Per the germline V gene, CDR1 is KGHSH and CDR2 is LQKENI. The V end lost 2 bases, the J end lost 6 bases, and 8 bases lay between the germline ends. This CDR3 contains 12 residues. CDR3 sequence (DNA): TGTGCCAGCTCACCAAGCGGAGGCGAGCAGTACGTC. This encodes CASSPSGGEQYV.

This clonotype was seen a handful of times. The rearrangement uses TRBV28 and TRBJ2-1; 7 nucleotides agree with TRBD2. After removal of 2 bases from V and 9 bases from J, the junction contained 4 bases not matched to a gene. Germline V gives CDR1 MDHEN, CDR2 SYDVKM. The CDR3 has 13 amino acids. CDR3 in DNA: TGTGCCAGCAGTTTAAGGGAGGGTGCTGAGCAGTTCTTC. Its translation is CASSLREGAEQFF. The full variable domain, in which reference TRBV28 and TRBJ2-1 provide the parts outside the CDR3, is DVKVTQSSRYLVKRTGEKVFLECVQDMDHENMFWYRQDPGLGLRLIYFSYDVKMKEKGDIPEGYSVSREKKERFSLILESASTNQTSMYLCASSLREGAEQFFGPGTRLTVL.

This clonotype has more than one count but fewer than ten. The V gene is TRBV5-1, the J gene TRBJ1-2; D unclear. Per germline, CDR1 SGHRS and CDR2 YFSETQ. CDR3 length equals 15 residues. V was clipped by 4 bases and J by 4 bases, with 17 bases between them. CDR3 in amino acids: CASSPDGLVGYGYTF. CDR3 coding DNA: TGCGCCAGCAGCCCGGACGGCCTAGTAGGCTATGGCTACACCTTC.